One sample yielded the 28 T cell receptor beta chains listed below, sequenced in a study of vaccination effects on CD4 cells after COVID-19 (dated by TCRdb to 2022 to 2024). After more than 9 days of culture, CD4+ T cells were isolated with the EasySep CD4+ T cell isolation kit. Each participant received two doses of an mRNA SARS-CoV-2 vaccine, either BNT162b2 or mRNA-1273. Their specific antigens are unknown. The protocol used for the library was the immunoSEQ multiplex PCR assay. TCRdb retrieved this table from immuneACCESS and kept in-frame rearrangements only. Not all clones are present; in checked studies, unresolved V genes account for under half, and no reason is known for the remainder. Present in this sample are about 73,000 clones, 73% of which were seen just once. Roughly 2.3% of the sample comes from the top ten. The sample consisted of CD4+ T cells from PBMCs cultured without peptide, taken after COVID-19 vaccination. The source of these receptors is a human donor who received a COVID-19 vaccine.

The chain uses TRBV3-1 (or the pseudogene TRBV3-2) and TRBJ1-1; D uncertain. The CDR3 is made up of 14 amino acids. Germline assignment: CDR1 LGHDT and CDR2 YNNKEL (reference sequence). Trimming pared 0 bases from V and 1 base from J, leaving 6 bases between. The CDR3 nucleotides read TGTGCCAGCAGCCAAGAAGGCAGGAACACTGAAGCTTTCTTT. Translated, it gives CASSQEGRNTEAFF.

This clone was counted a single time. This rearrangement joins TRBV11-3 to TRBJ2-2; tentatively, D is TRBD1 (5 bases). CDR1 and CDR2 (germline): SGHNT, YENEEA. The CDR3 contains 13 residues. The V end lost 5 bases, the J end lost 6 bases, and 10 bases lay between the germline ends. The DNA for the CDR3 is TGTGCCAGCAGCCCCCAGGGTCCCGGGGAGCTGTTTTTT. It is translated as CASSPQGPGELFF. The full variable domain, in which reference TRBV11-3 and TRBJ2-2 provide the parts outside the CDR3, is EAGVVQSPRYKIIEKKQPVAFWCNPISGHNTLYWYLQNLGQGPELLIRYENEEAVDDSQLPKDRFSAERLKGVDSTLKIQPAELGDSAVYLCASSPQGPGELFFGEGSRLTVL.

This clone has a handful of counts. The V and J genes are TRBV30 and TRBJ1-5; 7 bases are shared with TRBD1. V lost 0 bases and J lost 5; bases outside the gene matches: 4. Germline CDR1 and CDR2: GTSNPN and SVGIG (reference sequence). This CDR3 contains 14 residues. This CDR3 reads CAWSVGQADQPQHF. CDR3 bases: TGTGCCTGGAGTGTAGGACAGGCAGATCAGCCCCAGCATTTT.

This chain links TRBV3-1 (or the pseudogene TRBV3-2) with TRBJ1-3, with 8 bases fitting TRBD1. CDR1 and CDR2 (germline): LGHDT, YNNKEL (reference sequence). The CDR3 extends over 16 amino acids. V shed 6 bases and J 0 bases; nucleotides not matched to a gene: 7. Here the CDR3 DNA reads TGTGCCAGCAGACGCCGACAGGGGCCCTCTGGAAACACCATATATTTT. Protein sequence: CASRRRQGPSGNTIYF.

The chain links TRBV7-9 to TRBJ1-5; a weak D match, TRBD1 (6 bases). Trimming pared 3 bases from V and 0 bases from J, leaving 9 bases between. The CDR3 spans 15 residues. Germline V gene data show CDR1 as SEHNR and CDR2 as FQNEAQ (reference sequence). Written as DNA, the CDR3 is TGTGCCAGCAGCTTTGGGGGCGGTAGCAATCAGCCCCAGCATTTT. Translated, it gives CASSFGGGSNQPQHF. Supplemented by reference TRBV7-9 and TRBJ1-5, the full variable domain reads DTGVSQNPRHKITKRGQNVTFRCDPISEHNRLYWYRQTLGQGPEFLTYFQNEAQLEKSRLLSDRFSAERPKGSFSTLEIQRTEQGDSAMYLCASSFGGGSNQPQHFGDGTRLSIL.

The rearrangement uses TRBV5-1 and TRBJ2-1; D not resolved. CDR3 length: 15 residues. Trimming pared 0 bases from V and 0 bases from J, leaving 7 bases between. Per germline, CDR1 SGHRS and CDR2 YFSETQ. DNA of the CDR3: TGCGCCAGCAGCTTGGGAGCTGCCTCCTACAATGAGCAGTTCTTC. This codes for CASSLGAASYNEQFF.

In its sample, this clone was seen a few times. The V and J genes are TRBV7-3 and TRBJ1-5, with unresolved D. Trimming pared 1 base from V and 5 bases from J, leaving 6 bases between. In germline, CDR1 is SGHTA, CDR2 FQGTGA. CDR3 length: 13 amino acids. The chain's CDR3 is CASSLNGDQPQHF. For the CDR3, the DNA is TGTGCCAGCAGCTTAAACGGGGATCAGCCCCAGCATTTT.

The chain combines TRBV18 with TRBJ1-6, with D perhaps TRBD1 (5 bases). V dropped 3 bases and J dropped 4 bases, with 10 bases sitting between them. CDR3 length equals 15 residues. From germline, CDR1 is KGHSH and CDR2 LQKENI. The DNA of the CDR3 is TGTGCCAGCTCACCCGGGGCGGGGTATAATTCACCCCTCCACTTT. Translating it yields CASSPGAGYNSPLHF.

This clone was seen a few times. Other DNA variants within this sample encode the same CDR3. The chain links TRBV6-1 to TRBJ2-5, with D hard to call. Looked up from germline, CDR1 is MNHNS and CDR2 is SASEGT. Deletions cut 2 bases from V and 5 bases from J, with 9 bases between. The CDR3 spans 13 residues. In nucleotides, the CDR3 is TGTGCCAGCAGTGAACCCGGGCTTGAGACCCAGTACTTC. Amino acid sequence: CASSEPGLETQYF.

The chain has TRBV12-3 or TRBV12-4 and TRBJ2-1, with 8 bases that match TRBD2. The CDR3 is 13 amino acids. V lost 9 bases, J lost 4 bases, and 5 bases stayed unmatched. This CDR3 reads CASSSGRYNEQFF. The CDR3 bases are TGTGCCAGTTCTAGCGGGCGTTACAATGAGCAGTTCTTC.

The genes are TRBV11-2 and TRBJ2-5, with 12 bases fitting TRBD2. V shed 2 bases, J shed 1 base, and the junction held 2 bases outside the gene matches. CDR1 and CDR2 from the germline V gene are SGHAT and FQNNGV. CDR3 length equals 16 residues. CDR3 sequence reads: CASSLTSGGLQETQYF. The CDR3, as DNA: TGTGCCAGCAGCTTAACTAGCGGGGGGCTCCAAGAGACCCAGTACTTC.

The genes are TRBV3-1 (or the pseudogene TRBV3-2) and TRBJ1-1; D is possibly TRBD1 (6 bases). Germline-derived CDR1 and CDR2 are LGHDT and YNNKEL (reference sequence). CDR3 length equals 14 residues. The V and J ends lost 1 base and 5 bases respectively, with 11 bases between them. Written as DNA, the CDR3 is TGTGCCAGCAGCCAAGGGGGGACACGGACTGAAGCTTTCTTT. Residues: CASSQGGTRTEAFF.

This clone was observed a handful of times. This chain links TRBV7-3 with TRBJ1-6, with D uncertain. This CDR3 is 15 amino acids long. V was pared by 0 bases and J by 1 base, with 4 bases between. Per the germline V gene, CDR1 is SGHTA and CDR2 is FQGTGA. CDR3 bases: TGTGCCAGCAGCTTAACGGGTTCCTATAATTCACCCCTCCACTTT. Amino acid sequence: CASSLTGSYNSPLHF.

The chain carries TRBV7-9 and TRBJ1-2; D possibly corresponds to TRBD1 (5 bases). The CDR3 extends over 16 amino acids. Germline V gene lookup returns CDR1 SEHNR and CDR2 FQNEAQ (reference sequence). V gave up 3 bases and J gave up 1 base, with 15 bases separating them. CDR3 in amino acids: CASSFHVGGINYGYTF. The CDR3 nucleotides are TGTGCCAGCAGCTTCCACGTGGGGGGTATTAACTATGGCTACACCTTC.

The genes are TRBV24-1 and TRBJ2-5; TRBD1 matches at 9 bases. CDR1 and CDR2 (germline): KGHDR, SFDVKD. The CDR3 contains 14 residues. The V segment lost 3 bases and the J segment 4 bases; nucleotides outside the gene matches: 2. The CDR3 is CATSDGQGRETQYF. In DNA, the CDR3 is TGTGCCACCAGTGATGGACAGGGGAGAGAGACCCAGTACTTC.

The V call is TRBV7-2, the J call TRBJ2-5; the match to TRBD1 covers 8 bases. After removal of 5 bases from V and 3 bases from J, the junction contained 2 bases not matched to a gene. The CDR3 sequence is 13 residues long. The germline CDR1 and CDR2 sequences are SGHTA and FQGNSA. CDR3 bases: TGTGCCAGCAGCGGGGACAGGAAAGAGACCCAGTACTTC. Translated, it gives CASSGDRKETQYF.

This rearrangement joins TRBV19 to TRBJ2-5; D remains unclear. CDR1 and CDR2 (germline): LNHDA, SQIVND (reference sequence). The V end lost 3 bases, the J end lost 2 bases, and 13 bases lay between the germline ends. The CDR3 is 15 amino acids. The CDR3 loop is CASSMGPGRQETQYF. The CDR3 bases are TGTGCCAGTAGTATGGGTCCCGGGCGGCAAGAGACCCAGTACTTC.

The chain recombines TRBV7-2 with TRBJ1-5; maybe TRBD1 (5 bases). The V end was cut by 1 base, the J end by 0 bases, with 13 bases between. This CDR3 contains 17 residues. Germline lookup yields CDR1 SGHTA and CDR2 FQGNSA. CDR3 loop: CASSLGPGVLSNQPQHF. The DNA for the CDR3 is TGTGCCAGCAGCTTAGGACCGGGGGTTCTTAGCAATCAGCCCCAGCATTTT. The whole variable domain, filled in from reference TRBV7-2 and TRBJ1-5, reads GAGVSQSPSNKVTEKGKDVELRCDPISGHTALYWYRQSLGQGLEFLIYFQGNSAPDKSGLPSDRFSAERTGGSVSTLTIQRTQQEDSAVYLCASSLGPGVLSNQPQHFGDGTRLSIL.

This clone occurred a few times. V gene TRBV10-1 combines with J gene TRBJ2-7, with a weak D call TRBD1 (6 bases). Per germline, CDR1 WNHNN and CDR2 SYGVQD (reference sequence). V lost 8 bases to trimming and J lost 1 base, with 21 bases between them. The CDR3 is 16 amino acids. The CDR3, as DNA: TGCGCCAGCTTGTCGGAGGAAGCTGACAGGTCCTACGAGCAGTACGTC. It yields the protein CASLSEEADRSYEQYV.

This sequence joins TRBV5-4 and TRBJ2-1; D not certain. Trimming shortened V by 0 bases and J by 9 bases, and 16 bases separated the two germline ends. This CDR3 spans 15 amino acids. Looked up from germline, CDR1 is SGHNT and CDR2 is YYREEE (reference sequence). CDR3 bases: TGTGCCAGCAGCTTGGCTGGGTCCCTAGTCAGTGAGCAGTTCTTC. Protein: CASSLAGSLVSEQFF.

The chain couples TRBV4-2 to TRBJ2-6; D call uncertain. The length of the CDR3 is 18 residues. V was trimmed by 1 base and J by 0 bases, leaving 13 bases between them. Germline CDR1 and CDR2: LGHNA and YNFKEQ. The CDR3 bases are TGTGCCAGCAGCCAAGCGGCAGGTACCTCCTCTGGGGCCAACGTCCTGACTTTC. Protein: CASSQAAGTSSGANVLTF.

This sequence joins TRBV18 and TRBJ1-4; TRBD1 is a possible D gene (6 bases). CDR3 length: 14 amino acids. The ends were cut back, 6 bases at V and 0 bases at J, with 8 bases in the middle. Germline loops: CDR1 KGHSH, CDR2 LQKENI. CDR3 DNA: TGTGCCAGCTCTCAGGGGTCAACTAATGAAAAACTGTTTTTT. The encoded protein is CASSQGSTNEKLFF. Full variable domain (missing parts from reference TRBV18 and TRBJ1-4): NAGVMQNPRHLVRRRGQEARLRCSPMKGHSHVYWYRQLPEEGLKFMVYLQKENIIDESGMPKERFSAEFPKEGPSILRIQQVVRGDSAAYFCASSQGSTNEKLFFGSGTQLSVL.

This clone has more than one count but fewer than ten. V gene TRBV27 combines with J gene TRBJ1-5, with 8 bases that match TRBD1. CDR1 and CDR2 (germline): MNHEY, SMNVEV (reference sequence). This CDR3 comprises 17 residues. J lost 0 bases, V lost 6 bases, and 10 bases had no gene match. CDR3: CASRAPGGRNSNQPQHF. In nucleotides, the CDR3 is TGTGCCAGCAGGGCTCCAGGGGGCCGTAATAGCAATCAGCCCCAGCATTTT.

The chain uses TRBV7-2 and TRBJ2-7; D gene ambiguous. The CDR3 extends over 13 amino acids. Per the germline V gene, CDR1 is SGHTA and CDR2 is FQGNSA. V shed 1 base and J shed 3 bases, with 7 bases lying between them. CDR3 sequence reads: CASSLGRSYEQYV. As DNA, the CDR3 is TGTGCCAGCAGCTTAGGCCGGAGCTACGAGCAGTACGTC.

The chain employs TRBV5-8 and TRBJ2-1, with D tentatively TRBD2 (6 bases). This CDR3 comprises 14 residues. V lost 0 bases, J lost 10 bases, and 14 bases lay in between. Germline loops: CDR1 SGHTS, CDR2 YDEGEE. The CDR3 spells CASSLDGGRGEQFF. As DNA, the CDR3 is TGTGCCAGCAGCTTGGACGGGGGAAGGGGAGAGCAGTTCTTC.

The chain is built from TRBV18 and TRBJ2-3, with D hard to call. Germline V gene sequence: CDR1 KGHSH, CDR2 LQKENI. The CDR3 sequence is 15 residues long. The germline V and J ends were trimmed by 2 bases and 2 bases, with 11 bases remaining between them. Here the CDR3 reads CASSPGELYTDTQYF. CDR3 DNA: TGTGCCAGCTCACCAGGGGAACTTTACACAGATACGCAGTATTTT.

This clone was seen a handful of times. This rearrangement joins TRBV27 to TRBJ1-5; unclear D gene. The CDR3 has 15 amino acids. CDR1 is MNHEY and CDR2 is SMNVEV in the germline V gene (reference sequence). V lost 3 bases and J lost 5, with 14 bases in between. The CDR3 region is CASSLGRVGDQPQHF. As DNA, the CDR3 is TGTGCCAGCAGTTTGGGTCGGGTGGGCGATCAGCCCCAGCATTTT.

The chain recombines TRBV20-1 with TRBJ2-3; D remains unclear. V lost 3 bases and J lost 2, with 15 bases in between. CDR3 size: 15 residues. Germline V gene lookup returns CDR1 DFQATT and CDR2 SNEGSKA (reference sequence). The CDR3 DNA sequence: TGCAGTGCTAGTAGGCTCAGTGCGGACACAGATACGCAGTATTTT. It codes for CSASRLSADTDTQYF.